The next 31 T cell receptor beta chains were all read from a single sample in a study of memory CD4+ T cells and cytomegalovirus serostatus. Here immunoSEQ multiplex PCR was the method, and the copy in TCRdb shows in-frame clones only, minus some. Of about 61,000 clones listed, approximately 78% are singletons. The sort gate was single viable CD3+CD4+CD8-CD45RO+ cells for memory CD4+ T cells. Specimen: memory CD4+ T cells from blood. The receptors were sampled from an adult in good health and CMV-seronegative.

The chain couples TRBV11-2 to TRBJ1-3; TRBD1 matches at 7 bases. V was clipped by 5 bases and J by 0 bases; unmatched bases: 7. The CDR3 runs 16 residues. CDR1 is SGHAT, CDR2 FQNNGV, per germline. The CDR3 spells CASSARDRRSGNTIYF. For the CDR3, the DNA is TGTGCCAGCAGCGCTCGGGACAGACGCTCTGGAAACACCATATATTTT.

The chain has TRBV11-2 and TRBJ2-1; a weak D match, TRBD1 (5 bases). CDR1 and CDR2 from the germline V gene are SGHAT and FQNNGV. V was clipped by 5 bases and J by 7 bases, with 15 bases between them. The CDR3 totals 14 residues. The CDR3 bases are TGTGCCAGCAGCAAAACGGGCAGGGCGAATGAGCAGTTCTTC. This encodes CASSKTGRANEQFF.

V is TRBV7-8 and J is TRBJ2-5, with D possibly TRBD2 on 5 matching bases. Germline V CDR1 and CDR2: SGHVS, FQNEAQ. CDR3 size: 13 residues. Deletions cut 3 bases from V and 5 bases from J, with 10 bases between. The chain's CDR3 is CASSFGVGETQYF. The CDR3 DNA reads TGTGCCAGCAGCTTCGGGGTCGGGGAGACCCAGTACTTC.

This chain links TRBV9 with TRBJ2-7; perhaps TRBD2 as D (5 bases). Germline loops: CDR1 SGDLS, CDR2 YYNGEE. Deletions cut 4 bases from V and 4 bases from J, with 18 bases between. This CDR3 comprises 15 residues. The CDR3 DNA reads TGTGCCAGCAGCCGTTACCTCGGGCGGACTTACGAGCAGTACTTC. It codes for CASSRYLGRTYEQYF.

The chain joins TRBV11-2 to TRBJ2-3; TRBD2 aligns across 12 bases. CDR1 is SGHAT and CDR2 is FQNNGV in the germline V gene. V lost 0 bases to trimming and J lost 0 bases; unmatched junction nucleotides: 1. CDR3 length: 17 amino acids. For the CDR3, the DNA is TGTGCCAGCAGCTTAGAGGGGACTAGCGGGAGCACAGATACGCAGTATTTT. Translation gives CASSLEGTSGSTDTQYF.

The rearrangement links TRBV9 to TRBJ2-1; D remains ambiguous. The V gene lost 0 bases and the J gene lost 9 bases, with 19 bases spanning the gap. In germline, CDR1 is SGDLS, CDR2 YYNGEE. This CDR3 has 16 amino acids. This chain's CDR3 is CASSVDPAGPVGEQFF. CDR3 nucleotide sequence: TGTGCCAGCAGCGTAGATCCCGCTGGGCCGGTCGGTGAGCAGTTCTTC.

This rearrangement joins TRBV5-6 to TRBJ2-7; 7 bases line up with TRBD1. V trimming: 0 bases; J trimming: 6 bases; junction bases outside the gene matches: 6. The CDR3 is made up of 14 amino acids. Germline CDR1 is SGHDT and CDR2 is YYEEEE. CDR3 protein: CASSLDRGLGEQYF. CDR3 coding DNA: TGTGCCAGCAGCTTGGACAGGGGTTTGGGCGAGCAGTACTTC.

This clone occurred once. The chain recombines TRBV5-1 with TRBJ2-2, with D uncertain. From germline, CDR1 is SGHRS and CDR2 YFSETQ. The CDR3 covers 15 residues. V was shortened by 2 bases and J by 6 bases, with 14 bases between the two germline ends. The CDR3 DNA reads as TGCGCCAGCAGCTTCTATAGCACTGGGGCCGGGGAGCTGTTTTTT. Translating it yields CASSFYSTGAGELFF. Full variable domain (remainder filled in from reference TRBV5-1 and TRBJ2-2): KAGVTQTPRYLIKTRGQQVTLSCSPISGHRSVSWYQQTPGQGLQFLFEYFSETQRNKGNFPGRFSGRQFSNSRSEMNVSTLELGDSALYLCASSFYSTGAGELFFGEGSRLTVL.

CDR3 bases: TGTGCCAGCAGGAGGGACAGGACGAACACTGAAGCTTTCTTT. Translated, it gives CASRRDRTNTEAFF. The V call is TRBV11-2, the J call TRBJ1-1; 8 bases are shared with TRBD1. J gave up 1 base and V 6 bases, and 4 bases lay outside the gene matches. This CDR3 is 14 amino acids long. Germline CDR1 is SGHAT and CDR2 is FQNNGV.

This rearrangement joins TRBV18 to TRBJ2-2; TRBD1 aligns across 7 bases. CDR1 is KGHSH and CDR2 is LQKENI in the germline V gene. This CDR3 contains 16 residues. The V gene end was trimmed by 5 bases and the J gene end by 3 bases; junction bases not matched to a gene: 9. CDR3 in amino acids: CASSTRQGLDTGELFF. DNA of the CDR3: TGTGCCAGCTCAACTCGACAGGGCCTTGACACCGGGGAGCTGTTTTTT.

The chain is built from TRBV19 and TRBJ1-1, with a tentative D call TRBD1 (5 bases). The length of the CDR3 is 14 residues. Trimming pared 4 bases from V and 2 bases from J, leaving 11 bases between. Germline V gene data show CDR1 as LNHDA and CDR2 as SQIVND (reference sequence). CDR3 region: CASSTGTVNTEAFF. CDR3 nucleotides: TGTGCCAGTAGTACAGGGACGGTAAACACTGAAGCTTTCTTT.

The chain carries TRBV27 and TRBJ1-1; maybe TRBD1 (6 bases). Deletions cut 4 bases from V and 1 base from J, with 16 bases between. The CDR3 is 16 amino acids. Germline loops: CDR1 MNHEY, CDR2 SMNVEV (reference sequence). CDR3 DNA sequence: TGTGCCAGCAGTTCCCATCAGGGGCCGGGGAACACTGAAGCTTTCTTT. It is translated as CASSSHQGPGNTEAFF.

V usage is TRBV5-4 and J usage is TRBJ2-5; the D gene is possibly TRBD2 (6 bases). V lost 1 base and J 0 bases, leaving 7 bases between the germline ends. This CDR3 has 14 residues. CDR1 and CDR2 from the germline V gene are SGHNT and YYREEE (reference sequence). The CDR3 loop reads CASSLLADQETQYF. CDR3 bases: TGTGCCAGCAGCTTGTTAGCGGACCAAGAGACCCAGTACTTC.

The V call is TRBV19, the J call TRBJ2-1; 9 nucleotides agree with TRBD1. Germline V gene data show CDR1 as LNHDA and CDR2 as SQIVND (reference sequence). The junction had 11 bases not matched to a gene; V was cut back by 6 bases and J by 8 bases. The CDR3 consists of 15 residues. The CDR3 coding sequence is TGTGCCAGTAGCCCGGACAGGGGAGAGGGTGATGAGCAGTTCTTC. This encodes CASSPDRGEGDEQFF.

The V gene is TRBV6-1, the J gene TRBJ1-2; 10 bases match TRBD1. In germline, CDR1 is MNHNS, CDR2 SASEGT. This CDR3 comprises 13 residues. The ends lost 7 bases at V and 6 bases at J; junction bases unmatched: 5. The CDR3 bases are TGTGCCAGCATAAAAGGGACAGGGGATGGCTACACCTTC. Amino acid sequence: CASIKGTGDGYTF.

In nucleotides, the CDR3 is TGCAGTGCGGGGGTGTCGGAAAAACTGTTTTTT. Its protein is CSAGVSEKLFF. The chain couples TRBV20-1 to TRBJ1-4, with a possible D match to TRBD1 (5 bases). Trimming shortened V by 6 bases and J by 8 bases, and 10 bases separated the two germline ends. The germline gives CDR1 DFQATT, CDR2 SNEGSKA (reference sequence). The CDR3 totals 11 residues.

The V call is TRBV11-3, the J call TRBJ2-1, with 15 bases lining up with TRBD2. The J segment lost 6 bases and the V segment lost 4 bases, leaving 7 bases of the junction unmatched. The germline V gene encodes CDR1 SGHNT and CDR2 YENEEA. CDR3 length equals 17 residues. CDR3: CASSSWTSGRAVNEQFF. The CDR3 DNA reads TGTGCCAGCAGCTCCTGGACTAGCGGGAGGGCCGTCAATGAGCAGTTCTTC.

The gene calls are TRBV2 and TRBJ2-7, with a possible D match to TRBD1 (6 bases). The germline V gene encodes CDR1 SNHLY and CDR2 FYNNEI. This CDR3 contains 15 residues. Between the trimmed V and J ends, which lost 6 bases and 2 bases, there was a span of 17 bases. DNA of the CDR3: TGTGCCAGCAGCCGAGAACAGGGATTGGCCTACGAGCAGTACTTC. Encoded protein: CASSREQGLAYEQYF. The variable domain in full, completed from reference TRBV2 and TRBJ2-7, reads EPEVTQTPSHQVTQMGQEVILRCVPISNHLYFYWYRQILGQKVEFLVSFYNNEISEKSEIFDDQFSVERPDGSNFTLKIRSTKLEDSAMYFCASSREQGLAYEQYFGPGTRLTVT.

This clone has a handful of counts. The J gene is TRBJ2-3, the V gene TRBV5-1; D is tentatively TRBD1 or TRBD2 (5 bases each). Trimming stripped 1 base from V and 2 bases from J, with 11 bases between. Germline values: CDR1 SGHRS, CDR2 YFSETQ. This CDR3 has 15 residues. In DNA form, the CDR3 reads TGCGCCAGCAGCTTGTCTGGGACCATCACAGATACGCAGTATTTT. Protein product: CASSLSGTITDTQYF.

The chain carries TRBV10-3 and TRBJ1-2, with D possibly TRBD1 on 5 matching bases. Germline V gene data show CDR1 as ENHRY and CDR2 as SYGVKD. V gave up 6 bases and J gave up 1 base, with 21 bases separating them. The length of the CDR3 is 17 residues. For the CDR3, the DNA is TGTGCCATCAGGCCTCGGGACTTAATTGGCCATAACTATGGCTACACCTTC. Encoded protein: CAIRPRDLIGHNYGYTF.

There are a few counts of this clone. The chain is built from TRBV5-1 and TRBJ1-1, with D tentatively TRBD1 (6 bases). V shed 4 bases and J shed 9 bases, with 13 bases lying between them. The length of the CDR3 is 12 residues. Germline CDR1 and CDR2: SGHRS and YFSETQ. The CDR3 DNA is TGCGCCAGCAGCACCAACCAGGGGAAAGCTTTCTTT. Translating it yields CASSTNQGKAFF. The complete variable domain, with remaining parts taken from reference TRBV5-1 and TRBJ1-1, reads KAGVTQTPRYLIKTRGQQVTLSCSPISGHRSVSWYQQTPGQGLQFLFEYFSETQRNKGNFPGRFSGRQFSNSRSEMNVSTLELGDSALYLCASSTNQGKAFFGQGTRLTVV.

This sequence joins TRBV4-1 and TRBJ2-7, with 8 bases fitting TRBD1. Germline CDR1 MGHRA, CDR2 YSYEKL. Germline trimming cut 4 bases from V and 3 bases from J; bases unmatched to any gene: 2. The CDR3 extends over 13 amino acids. The CDR3: CASSPDRGYEQYF. For the CDR3, the DNA is TGCGCCAGCAGCCCCGACAGGGGCTACGAGCAGTACTTC.

The rearrangement joins TRBV7-9 to TRBJ2-7, with 7 nucleotides matching TRBD1. The CDR3 consists of 15 residues. Looked up from germline, CDR1 is SEHNR and CDR2 is FQNEAQ (reference sequence). V shed 5 bases, J shed 2 bases, and the junction held 9 bases outside the gene matches. CDR3 residues: CASSARQGLAYEQYF. The CDR3 DNA reads TGTGCCAGCAGCGCACGACAGGGTTTGGCCTACGAGCAGTACTTC.

The chain carries TRBV6-1 and TRBJ1-2, with 10 bases that match TRBD1. The CDR3 has 13 amino acids. The junction had 9 bases not matched to a gene; V was cut back by 11 bases and J by 6 bases. From germline, CDR1 is MNHNS and CDR2 SASEGT. The CDR3 protein is CAGRTGTGDGYTF. CDR3 coding DNA: TGTGCCGGCCGGACCGGGACAGGGGATGGCTACACCTTC.

V is TRBV15 and J is TRBJ1-2; TRBD1 might be the D (6 bases). CDR1 LNHNV and CDR2 YYDKDF come from the germline V gene (reference sequence). The CDR3 has 15 amino acids. The V gene lost 6 bases and the J gene lost 0 bases, with 14 bases spanning the gap. CDR3 sequence: CATRNRTDANYGYTF. The CDR3 DNA reads as TGTGCCACCAGGAACCGGACAGACGCTAACTATGGCTACACCTTC. The full variable domain, in which reference TRBV15 and TRBJ1-2 provide the parts outside the CDR3, is DAMVIQNPRYQVTQFGKPVTLSCSQTLNHNVMYWYQQKSSQAPKLLFHYYDKDFNNEADTPDNFQSRRPNTSFCFLDIRSPGLGDTAMYLCATRNRTDANYGYTFGSGTRLTVV.

This clone was seen only once. V gene TRBV11-2 combines with J gene TRBJ1-4, with 7 bases fitting TRBD1. The ends lost 3 bases at V and 6 bases at J; junction bases unmatched: 7. CDR1 SGHAT and CDR2 FQNNGV come from the germline V gene. CDR3 size: 15 residues. The CDR3, as DNA: TGTGCCAGCAGCTTTCTAGGGGGCGTCGATGAAAAACTGTTTTTT. Translated: CASSFLGGVDEKLFF. Combining the CDR3 with reference TRBV11-2 and TRBJ1-4 gives the whole variable domain EAGVAQSPRYKIIEKRQSVAFWCNPISGHATLYWYQQILGQGPKLLIQFQNNGVVDDSQLPKDRFSAERLKGVDSTLKIQPAKLEDSAVYLCASSFLGGVDEKLFFGSGTQLSVL.

The CDR3 loop is CASQAGTSTDTQYF. CDR3 DNA: TGTGCCAGCCAAGCGGGAACTAGCACAGATACGCAGTATTTT. The chain is built from TRBV19 and TRBJ2-3; 7 nucleotides align to TRBD2. Unmatched junction bases numbered 6, after V lost 9 bases and J lost 0 bases. The CDR3 is made up of 14 amino acids. Germline V gives CDR1 LNHDA, CDR2 SQIVND (reference sequence).

This clone was observed a handful of times. The chain combines TRBV5-1 with TRBJ1-1; a possible D gene is TRBD1 (6 bases). V lost 8 bases, J lost 0 bases, and 11 bases lay in between. This CDR3 is 13 amino acids long. The germline V gene encodes CDR1 SGHRS and CDR2 YFSETQ. The CDR3 nucleotides are TGCGCCAGTTCACAGGGATTGAACACTGAAGCTTTCTTT. Encoded protein: CASSQGLNTEAFF.

To note about this clone: The sample holds other DNA sequences that translate to the same CDR3. CDR3 region: CASSHSDGGYTF. The CDR3 region has the DNA TGTGCCAGCAGCCACTCAGACGGGGGCTACACCTTC. The chain combines TRBV4-2 with TRBJ1-2; D remains ambiguous. This CDR3 spans 12 amino acids. Germline CDR1 is LGHNA and CDR2 is YNFKEQ. The V end was cut by 3 bases, the J end by 8 bases, with 10 bases between.

The V gene is TRBV10-3, the J gene TRBJ1-1; 7 nucleotides align to TRBD1. Losses at the gene ends were 6 bases for V and 4 bases for J; bases not matched to a gene: 2. Germline CDR1 reads ENHRY; CDR2 reads SYGVKD. This CDR3 is built from 12 residues. Here the CDR3 reads CAISYRGTEAFF. DNA of the CDR3: TGTGCCATCAGCTACAGGGGCACTGAAGCTTTCTTT.

The gene calls are TRBV4-1 and TRBJ1-2, with 11 bases matching TRBD1. This CDR3 has 15 residues. V lost 2 bases to trimming and J lost 2 bases; unmatched junction nucleotides: 1. CDR1 is MGHRA, CDR2 YSYEKL, per germline. CDR3 sequence (DNA): TGCGCCAGCAGCCAAAGGGACAGGGGGAACTATGGCTACACCTTC. The encoded protein is CASSQRDRGNYGYTF.